This record looks at one T cell receptor (beta chain) sequence and its context. Its antigen remains unidentified. These data originate in a study of cytomegalovirus exposure and HLA in healthy donors. Study-wide context: Of several hundred genotyped donors, around 76% clustered with self-reported Caucasian donors. Study results and limitations: Several of the most significant clusters were apparently associated with common viral pathogens in a later analysis. Later, an analysis showed that TCR beta chains associated with HLA were more clonally expanded than others that were equally common. Sequencing likely generated an artifact that appeared as a cluster of highly shared sequence variants.

PCR primers comprised 60 Vbeta and 13 Jbeta primers. Some clones are missing from TCRdb's copy, which holds only in-frame ones; the method was immunoSEQ multiplex PCR. The sample holds some 180,000 clones; approximately 85% are singletons and the top ten take 2% to 2.5%. The sample consisted of PBMCs. The TCR originated in a woman aged 45-65 years in good health and CMV-seronegative.

The DNA for the CDR3 is TGTGCCAGCAGCCGAGACTCAGGGCTGATTGGGGAGACCCAGTACTTC. Its translation is CASSRDSGLIGETQYF. This chain connects TRBV7-6 to TRBJ2-5, with a tentative D call TRBD1 (5 bases). The CDR3 is 16 amino acids. V gave up 5 bases and J gave up 5 bases, with 21 bases separating them. CDR1 is SGHVS and CDR2 is FNYEAQ in the germline V gene.